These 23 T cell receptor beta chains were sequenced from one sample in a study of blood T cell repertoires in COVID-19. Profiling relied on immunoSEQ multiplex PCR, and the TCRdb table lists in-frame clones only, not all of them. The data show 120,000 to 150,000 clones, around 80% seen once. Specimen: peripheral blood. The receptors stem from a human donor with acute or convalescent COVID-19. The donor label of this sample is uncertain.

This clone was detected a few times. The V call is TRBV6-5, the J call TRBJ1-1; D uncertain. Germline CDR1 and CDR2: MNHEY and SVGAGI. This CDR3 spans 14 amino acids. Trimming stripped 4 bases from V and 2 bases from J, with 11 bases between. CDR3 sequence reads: CASSSQVTNTEAFF. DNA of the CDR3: TGTGCCAGCAGTTCCCAGGTGACAAACACTGAAGCTTTCTTT.

CDR3 region: CASSSNPGTLIEAFF. The CDR3 nucleotides are TGTGCCAGTAGTTCCAACCCCGGGACACTTATTGAAGCTTTCTTT. The genes are TRBV19 and TRBJ1-1; a weak D match, TRBD1 (6 bases). The V end lost 5 bases, the J end lost 7 bases, and 20 bases lay between the germline ends. The CDR3 has 15 amino acids. The V gene's germline CDR1 is LNHDA and CDR2 SQIVND (reference sequence).

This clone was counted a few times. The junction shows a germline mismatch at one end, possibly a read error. The CDR3 region is CAISQGDRAYSYTF. The CDR3 DNA sequence: TGTGCCATCAGTCAGGGGGACAGGGCCTATAGCTACACCTTC. This chain joins TRBV10-3 and TRBJ1-2; TRBD1 agrees at 9 bases. The length of the CDR3 is 14 residues. Germline V lookup: CDR1 ENHRY, CDR2 SYGVKD.

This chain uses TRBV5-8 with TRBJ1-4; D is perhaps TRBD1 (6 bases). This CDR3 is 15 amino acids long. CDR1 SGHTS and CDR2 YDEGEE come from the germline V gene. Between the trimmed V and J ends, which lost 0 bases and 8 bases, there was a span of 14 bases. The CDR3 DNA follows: TGTGCCAGCAGCTTGGATGGCCTTAGGGGGGAAAAACTGTTTTTT. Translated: CASSLDGLRGEKLFF.

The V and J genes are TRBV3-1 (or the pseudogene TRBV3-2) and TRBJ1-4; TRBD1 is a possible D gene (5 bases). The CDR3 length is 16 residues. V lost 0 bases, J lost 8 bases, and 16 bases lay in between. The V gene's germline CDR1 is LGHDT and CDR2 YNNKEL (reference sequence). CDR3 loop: CASSQDRGQGEEKLFF. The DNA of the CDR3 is TGTGCCAGCAGCCAAGATCGCGGCCAGGGCGAGGAAAAACTGTTTTTT.

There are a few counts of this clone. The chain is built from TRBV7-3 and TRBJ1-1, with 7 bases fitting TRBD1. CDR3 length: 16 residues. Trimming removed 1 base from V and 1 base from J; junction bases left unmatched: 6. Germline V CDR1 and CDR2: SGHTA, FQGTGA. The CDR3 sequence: CASSLNPPGGNTEAFF. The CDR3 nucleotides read TGTGCCAGCAGCTTAAACCCCCCAGGGGGGAACACTGAAGCTTTCTTT.

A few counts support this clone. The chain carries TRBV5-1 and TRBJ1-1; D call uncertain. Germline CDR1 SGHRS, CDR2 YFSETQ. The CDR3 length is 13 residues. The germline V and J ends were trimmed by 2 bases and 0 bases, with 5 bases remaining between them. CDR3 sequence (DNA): TGCGCCAGCAGCTTTGTCGTGAACACTGAAGCTTTCTTT. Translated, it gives CASSFVVNTEAFF.

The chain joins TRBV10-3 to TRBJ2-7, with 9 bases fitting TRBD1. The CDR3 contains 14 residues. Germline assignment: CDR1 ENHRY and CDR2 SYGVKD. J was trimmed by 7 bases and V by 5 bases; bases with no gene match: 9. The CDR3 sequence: CAISPGQGRSEQYF. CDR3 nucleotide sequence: TGTGCCATCAGTCCGGGACAGGGAAGAAGTGAGCAGTACTTC.

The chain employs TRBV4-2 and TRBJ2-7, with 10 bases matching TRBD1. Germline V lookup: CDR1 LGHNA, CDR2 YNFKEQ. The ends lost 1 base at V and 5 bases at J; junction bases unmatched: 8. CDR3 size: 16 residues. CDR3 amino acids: CASSQGGTGDVHEQYF. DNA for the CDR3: TGTGCCAGCAGCCAAGGAGGGACAGGGGACGTCCACGAGCAGTACTTC.

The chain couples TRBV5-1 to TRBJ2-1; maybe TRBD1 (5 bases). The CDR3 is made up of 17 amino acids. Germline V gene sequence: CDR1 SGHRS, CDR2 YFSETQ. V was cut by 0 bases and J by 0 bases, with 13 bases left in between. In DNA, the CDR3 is TGCGCCAGCAGCTTGGGCAGGGCCTTTAGCTCCTACAATGAGCAGTTCTTC. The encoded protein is CASSLGRAFSSYNEQFF.

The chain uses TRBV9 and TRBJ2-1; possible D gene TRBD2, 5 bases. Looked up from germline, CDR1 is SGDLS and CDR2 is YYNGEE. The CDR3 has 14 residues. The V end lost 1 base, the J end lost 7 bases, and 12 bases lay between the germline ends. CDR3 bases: TGTGCCAGCAGCGTAACCCTAACGGGGAATGAGCAGTTCTTC. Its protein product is CASSVTLTGNEQFF.

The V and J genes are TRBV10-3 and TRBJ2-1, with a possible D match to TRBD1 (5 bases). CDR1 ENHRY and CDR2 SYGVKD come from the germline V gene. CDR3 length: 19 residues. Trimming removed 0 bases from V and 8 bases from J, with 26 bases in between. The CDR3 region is CAISESPSVRAGPLDEQFF. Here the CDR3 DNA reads TGTGCCATCAGTGAGTCCCCAAGTGTCCGTGCAGGGCCATTAGATGAGCAGTTCTTC.

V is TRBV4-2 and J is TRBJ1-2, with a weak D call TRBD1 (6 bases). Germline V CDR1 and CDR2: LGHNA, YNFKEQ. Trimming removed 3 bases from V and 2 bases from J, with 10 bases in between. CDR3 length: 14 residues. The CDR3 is CASSQHGQNYGYTF. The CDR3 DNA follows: TGTGCCAGCAGCCAGCATGGACAGAACTATGGCTACACCTTC.

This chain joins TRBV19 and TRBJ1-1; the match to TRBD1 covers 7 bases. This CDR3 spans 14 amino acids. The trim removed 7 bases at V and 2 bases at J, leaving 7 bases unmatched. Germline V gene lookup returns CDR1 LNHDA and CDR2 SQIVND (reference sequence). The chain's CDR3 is CASTRQGGNTEAFF. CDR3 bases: TGTGCCAGTACGCGACAGGGTGGAAACACTGAAGCTTTCTTT.

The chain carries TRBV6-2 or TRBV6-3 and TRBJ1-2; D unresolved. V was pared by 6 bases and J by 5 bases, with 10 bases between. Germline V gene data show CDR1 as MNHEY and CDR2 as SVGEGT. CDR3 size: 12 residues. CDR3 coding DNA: TGTGCCAGCAGCTGGGCCCGGTATGGCTACACCTTC. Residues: CASSWARYGYTF.

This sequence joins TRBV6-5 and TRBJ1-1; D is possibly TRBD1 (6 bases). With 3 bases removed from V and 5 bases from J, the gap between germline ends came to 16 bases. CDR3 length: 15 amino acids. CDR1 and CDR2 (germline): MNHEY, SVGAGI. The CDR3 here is CASSYLGGAGTEAFF. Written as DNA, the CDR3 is TGTGCCAGCAGTTATCTCGGGGGGGCGGGTACTGAAGCTTTCTTT.

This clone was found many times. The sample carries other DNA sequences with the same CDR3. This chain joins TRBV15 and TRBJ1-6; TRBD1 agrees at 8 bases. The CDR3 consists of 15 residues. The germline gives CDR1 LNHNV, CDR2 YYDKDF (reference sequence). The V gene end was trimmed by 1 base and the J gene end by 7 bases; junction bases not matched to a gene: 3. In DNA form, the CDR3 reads TGTGCCACCAGCAGAGGTGGGACAGGCAATTCACCCCTCCACTTT. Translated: CATSRGGTGNSPLHF.

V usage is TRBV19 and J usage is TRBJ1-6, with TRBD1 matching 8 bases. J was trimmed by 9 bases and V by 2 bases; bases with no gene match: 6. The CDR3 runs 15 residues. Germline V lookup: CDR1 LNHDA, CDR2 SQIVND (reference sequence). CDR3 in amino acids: CASSIIPDRVSPLHF. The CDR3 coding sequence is TGTGCCAGTAGTATAATTCCGGACAGGGTTTCACCCCTCCACTTT.

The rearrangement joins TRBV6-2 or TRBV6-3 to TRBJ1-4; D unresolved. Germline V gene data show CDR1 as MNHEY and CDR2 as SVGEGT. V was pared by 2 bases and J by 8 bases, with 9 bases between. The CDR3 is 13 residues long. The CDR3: CASSYPLREKLFF. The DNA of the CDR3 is TGTGCCAGCAGTTACCCTCTTCGGGAAAAACTGTTTTTT.

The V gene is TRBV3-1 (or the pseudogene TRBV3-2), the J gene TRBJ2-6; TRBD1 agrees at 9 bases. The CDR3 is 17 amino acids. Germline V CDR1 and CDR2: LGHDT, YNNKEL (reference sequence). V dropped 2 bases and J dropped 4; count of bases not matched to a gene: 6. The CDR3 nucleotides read TGTGCCAGCAGCCAAACCCGGACAGGGGCCGGGGCCAACGTCCTGACTTTC. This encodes CASSQTRTGAGANVLTF.

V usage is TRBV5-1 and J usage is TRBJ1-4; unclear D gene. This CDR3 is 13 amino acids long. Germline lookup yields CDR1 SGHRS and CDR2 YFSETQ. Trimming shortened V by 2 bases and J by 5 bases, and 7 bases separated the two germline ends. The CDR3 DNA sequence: TGCGCCAGCAGCTTAAGAGGAAATGAAAAACTGTTTTTT. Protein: CASSLRGNEKLFF.

The CDR3 region has the DNA TGCGCCAGCAGCCAAACGCGGGGGGGGCTCAATGAGCAGTTCTTC. Residues: CASSQTRGGLNEQFF. The chain has TRBV4-1 and TRBJ2-1; 9 bases align to TRBD2. The trim removed 2 bases at V and 6 bases at J, leaving 5 bases unmatched. CDR1 and CDR2 (germline): MGHRA, YSYEKL. The CDR3 totals 15 residues.

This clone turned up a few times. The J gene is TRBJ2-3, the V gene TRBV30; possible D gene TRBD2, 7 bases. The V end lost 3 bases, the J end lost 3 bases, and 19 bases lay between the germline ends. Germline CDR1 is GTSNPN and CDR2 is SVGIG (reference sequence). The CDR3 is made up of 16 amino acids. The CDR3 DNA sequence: TGTGCCTGGAGAGCTCGAGGTGGGGGGGCAACAGATACGCAGTATTTT. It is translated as CAWRARGGGATDTQYF.